Below are 30 T cell receptor beta chains sequenced from a single sample in a study of control samples from healthy donors and cancer patients. Sequenced by immunoSEQ multiplex PCR; TCRdb stores in-frame clones only, minus some. The sample has about 180,000 clones, 90% seen once. The sample was blood. These receptor sequences come from a woman aged 45-60 years in good health.

The chain uses TRBV15 and TRBJ2-3; D is uncertain. Trimming cost V 0 bases and J 3 bases, with 10 bases left between them. The CDR3 consists of 15 residues. CDR1 LNHNV and CDR2 YYDKDF come from the germline V gene (reference sequence). CDR3: CATSRDPLGTDTQYF. For the CDR3, the DNA is TGTGCCACCAGCAGAGATCCCCTAGGGACAGATACGCAGTATTTT.

V usage is TRBV3-1 (or the pseudogene TRBV3-2) and J usage is TRBJ2-7; the match to TRBD2 covers 7 bases. The CDR3 consists of 15 residues. The junction had 4 bases not matched to a gene; V was cut back by 1 base and J by 1 base. Germline CDR1 and CDR2: LGHDT and YNNKEL (reference sequence). The DNA for the CDR3 is TGTGCCAGCAGCCAAGGCCGGGGAGGGTCCTACGAGCAGTACTTC. Amino acid sequence: CASSQGRGGSYEQYF.

J is TRBJ1-5 and V is TRBV6-2 or TRBV6-3; TRBD1 might be the D (6 bases). Germline CDR1 reads MNHEY; CDR2 reads SVGEGT. This CDR3 is 18 amino acids long. V was pared by 2 bases and J by 0 bases, with 17 bases between. CDR3 DNA sequence: TGTGCCAGCAGTTACATCGGGCAGGGGTCCTATAGCAATCAGCCCCAGCATTTT. Amino acid sequence: CASSYIGQGSYSNQPQHF.

This clone was found once. The rearrangement joins TRBV5-1 to TRBJ1-3, with D possibly TRBD1 on 5 matching bases. There are 16 residues in the CDR3. Deletions cut 4 bases from V and 0 bases from J, with 14 bases between. The germline CDR1 and CDR2 sequences are SGHRS and YFSETQ. CDR3 coding DNA: TGCGCCAGCAGCGACCAGGGACCCAGCTCTGGAAACACCATATATTTT. Protein sequence: CASSDQGPSSGNTIYF.

The chain couples TRBV5-1 to TRBJ1-6; tentatively, D is TRBD1 (5 bases). The V and J ends lost 6 bases and 7 bases respectively, with 11 bases between them. CDR1 SGHRS and CDR2 YFSETQ come from the germline V gene. This CDR3 comprises 13 residues. The CDR3: CASTWDGNSPLHF. CDR3 coding DNA: TGCGCCAGCACCTGGGACGGGAATTCACCCCTCCACTTT. Full variable domain (remainder filled in from reference TRBV5-1 and TRBJ1-6): KAGVTQTPRYLIKTRGQQVTLSCSPISGHRSVSWYQQTPGQGLQFLFEYFSETQRNKGNFPGRFSGRQFSNSRSEMNVSTLELGDSALYLCASTWDGNSPLHFGNGTRLTVT.

This chain uses TRBV9 with TRBJ1-3; 10 nucleotides agree with TRBD1. Trimming took 0 bases from V and 6 from J; bases not matched to a gene: 3. The CDR3 runs to 15 residues. Germline lookup yields CDR1 SGDLS and CDR2 YYNGEE. CDR3 nucleotide sequence: TGTGCCAGCAGCGTAGCCGGGACAGGGGAAAACACCATATATTTT. This gives the protein CASSVAGTGENTIYF.

The rearrangement joins TRBV7-2 to TRBJ1-1; D remains ambiguous. The CDR3 covers 14 residues. Germline-derived CDR1 and CDR2 are SGHTA and FQGNSA. Deletions cut 3 bases from V and 2 bases from J, with 10 bases between. CDR3 loop: CASSFTDLNTEAFF. The CDR3 DNA follows: TGTGCCAGCAGCTTTACAGACCTAAACACTGAAGCTTTCTTT.

The chain recombines TRBV21-1 with TRBJ2-5; the DNA was not used to check the table's D call, TRBD2. TRBV21-1 is marked as a pseudogene. This CDR3 contains 15 residues. The CDR3 coding sequence is TGTGCCAGCAGCAAGGGAGCTAGCGGGGAGGAGACCCAGTACTTC. Translated, it gives CASSKGASGEETQYF.

This clone was seen more than once but under ten times. The chain recombines TRBV6-5 with TRBJ1-1; no clear D gene. Trimming took 5 bases from V and 7 from J, leaving 11 bases between them. The CDR3 contains 12 residues. Germline CDR1 reads MNHEY; CDR2 reads SVGAGI. The CDR3 coding sequence is TGTGCCAGCAGTCAGGTGAAGGGTGAAGCTTTCTTT. Amino acid sequence: CASSQVKGEAFF.

About this clone itself: This same CDR3 is encoded by further DNA sequences in the sample. V is TRBV28 and J is TRBJ1-1, with D tentatively TRBD1 (5 bases). Trimming removed 2 bases from V and 1 base from J, with 11 bases in between. Germline-derived CDR1 and CDR2 are MDHEN and SYDVKM. This CDR3 has 15 residues. The CDR3 loop is CASSLRGSPNTEAFF. In DNA form, the CDR3 reads TGTGCCAGCAGTTTAAGGGGCAGCCCGAACACTGAAGCTTTCTTT.

J is TRBJ2-7 and V is TRBV4-3; maybe TRBD1 (6 bases). Trimming stripped 0 bases from V and 2 bases from J, with 8 bases between. The V gene's germline CDR1 is LGHNA and CDR2 YSLEER. This CDR3 contains 14 residues. CDR3 sequence (DNA): TGCGCCAGCAGCCAAGATAACAGGGCCTACGAGCAGTACTTC. This translates into CASSQDNRAYEQYF.

The chain couples TRBV6-1 to TRBJ2-1; a possible D gene is TRBD1 (5 bases). The V and J ends lost 2 bases and 6 bases respectively, with 11 bases between them. The CDR3 has 14 residues. Germline lookup yields CDR1 MNHNS and CDR2 SASEGT. CDR3 coding DNA: TGTGCCAGCAGTGAATACGGACATTCCAATGAGCAGTTCTTC. Encoded protein: CASSEYGHSNEQFF.

This chain links TRBV7-8 with TRBJ2-3; 14 positions agree with TRBD2. The germline V gene encodes CDR1 SGHVS and CDR2 FQNEAQ. V shed 1 base, J shed 1 base, and the junction held 1 base outside the gene matches. This CDR3 spans 17 amino acids. The CDR3 loop reads CASSLETSGGGTDTQYF. The CDR3 DNA reads TGTGCCAGCAGCTTAGAGACTAGCGGGGGGGGCACAGATACGCAGTATTTT.

This rearrangement joins TRBV19 to TRBJ1-2, with D tentatively TRBD1 (5 bases). Germline V gene lookup returns CDR1 LNHDA and CDR2 SQIVND (reference sequence). This CDR3 has 15 amino acids. V lost 5 bases and J 5 bases, leaving 18 bases between the germline ends. In nucleotides, the CDR3 is TGTGCCAGTAGTCCCGGAAGGGGTTGGGGGTATGGCTACACCTTC. Amino acid sequence: CASSPGRGWGYGYTF.

The V and J genes are TRBV6-5 and TRBJ1-5; no definite D call. The ends were cut back, 8 bases at V and 4 bases at J, with 9 bases in the middle. Per the germline V gene, CDR1 is MNHEY and CDR2 is SVGAGI. The CDR3 contains 12 residues. CDR3 nucleotides: TGTGCCAGCCGGGCCGGGAATCAGCCCCAGCATTTT. It yields the protein CASRAGNQPQHF.

V gene TRBV4-2 combines with J gene TRBJ2-7, with 12 positions matching TRBD1. V shed 4 bases, J shed 6 bases, and the junction held 1 base outside the gene matches. Germline V gene data show CDR1 as LGHNA and CDR2 as YNFKEQ. This CDR3 has 13 amino acids. CDR3 nucleotide sequence: TGTGCCAGCAGCCCGGGACAGGGGGCCGAGCAGTACTTC. Translating it yields CASSPGQGAEQYF.

Turning to this clone: The same CDR3 also results from other DNA sequences found in this sample. V gene TRBV12-3 or TRBV12-4 combines with J gene TRBJ1-2; D not resolved. This CDR3 comprises 11 residues. Deletions cut 3 bases from V and 4 bases from J, with 3 bases between. The CDR3, as DNA: TGTGCCAGCAGTTTGAGCTATGGCTACACCTTC. Translation: CASSLSYGYTF.

The V and J genes are TRBV5-6 and TRBJ1-1; 10 bases agree with TRBD1. This CDR3 is 17 amino acids long. The V gene's germline CDR1 is SGHDT and CDR2 YYEEEE. V lost 2 bases to trimming and J lost 4 bases; unmatched junction nucleotides: 11. CDR3 residues: CASSLLGQGDFSTEAFF. The CDR3 coding sequence is TGTGCCAGCAGCTTACTTGGACAGGGGGATTTTAGCACTGAAGCTTTCTTT. Combining the CDR3 with reference TRBV5-6 and TRBJ1-1 gives the whole variable domain DAGVTQSPTHLIKTRGQQVTLRCSPKSGHDTVSWYQQALGQGPQFIFQYYEEEERQRGNFPDRFSGHQFPNYSSELNVNALLLGDSALYLCASSLLGQGDFSTEAFFGQGTRLTVV.

This chain uses TRBV12-3 or TRBV12-4 with TRBJ1-5; a possible D gene is TRBD1 (5 bases). The CDR3 runs to 13 residues. Trimming left V 5 bases short and J 6 bases short, with 11 bases between. The CDR3 loop reads CASSPGSSQPQHF. CDR3 coding DNA: TGTGCCAGCAGTCCAGGGTCCAGTCAGCCCCAGCATTTT.

This clone has only one observation. CDR3 residues: CASSTSGTGVYGYTF. The CDR3 DNA sequence: TGTGCCAGTAGTACCTCCGGGACAGGGGTTTATGGCTACACCTTC. The rearrangement uses TRBV19 and TRBJ1-2; TRBD1 aligns across 10 bases. After removal of 4 bases from V and 5 bases from J, the junction contained 7 bases not matched to a gene. The CDR3 has 15 residues. In germline, CDR1 is LNHDA, CDR2 SQIVND (reference sequence).

The chain joins TRBV4-3 to TRBJ1-2; maybe TRBD1 (5 bases). CDR3 length: 15 residues. CDR1 is LGHNA and CDR2 is YSLEER in the germline V gene. V lost 1 base to trimming and J lost 5 bases, with 14 bases between them. Here the CDR3 reads CASSQASRVEYGYTF. The DNA for the CDR3 is TGCGCCAGCAGCCAAGCGTCCAGGGTAGAATATGGCTACACCTTC.

The chain uses TRBV27 and TRBJ2-2, with D unresolved. Between the trimmed V and J ends, which lost 3 bases and 3 bases, there was a span of 2 bases. The CDR3 is 12 residues long. Germline V lookup: CDR1 MNHEY, CDR2 SMNVEV (reference sequence). Written as DNA, the CDR3 is TGTGCCAGCAGTTTCTACACCGGGGAGCTGTTTTTT. Translated: CASSFYTGELFF.

V gene TRBV9 combines with J gene TRBJ1-2; D not resolved. Germline-derived CDR1 and CDR2 are SGDLS and YYNGEE. V lost 3 bases to trimming and J lost 5 bases, with 14 bases between them. This CDR3 is 14 amino acids long. CDR3 in amino acids: CASSAEASGYGYTF. Here the CDR3 DNA reads TGTGCCAGCAGCGCCGAGGCATCGGGGTATGGCTACACCTTC.

The V gene is TRBV7-3, the J gene TRBJ2-1; D unresolved. CDR3 length: 15 residues. From germline, CDR1 is SGHTA and CDR2 FQGTGA. V lost 2 bases, J lost 0 bases, and 8 bases lay in between. The CDR3 DNA is TGTGCCAGCAGCTTATCCCCGAGCTCCTACAATGAGCAGTTCTTC. It yields the protein CASSLSPSSYNEQFF.

Regarding this clone: The sample holds other DNA sequences that translate to the same CDR3. J is TRBJ2-5 and V is TRBV12-3 or TRBV12-4; the D gene could be TRBD1 or TRBD2 (5 bases each). Deletions cut 5 bases from V and 5 bases from J, with 12 bases between. This CDR3 has 13 residues. The DNA of the CDR3 is TGTGCCAGCAGTCGAACAGGAGGCGAGACCCAGTACTTC. Translated, it gives CASSRTGGETQYF.

The rearrangement uses TRBV20-1 and TRBJ2-3, with TRBD2 matching over 11 bases. Trimming took 3 bases from V and 0 from J; bases not matched to a gene: 14. There are 19 residues in the CDR3. Germline V lookup: CDR1 DFQATT, CDR2 SNEGSKA (reference sequence). The CDR3 region is CSASVSGGGRLYSTDTQYF. CDR3 sequence (DNA): TGCAGTGCTAGTGTTAGCGGGGGGGGGCGATTATATAGCACAGATACGCAGTATTTT.

The chain employs TRBV2 and TRBJ1-2; TRBD1 matches 7 bases. This CDR3 spans 13 amino acids. From germline, CDR1 is SNHLY and CDR2 FYNNEI. The V gene end was trimmed by 5 bases and the J gene end by 4 bases; junction bases not matched to a gene: 4. CDR3 in amino acids: CASSRDSPYGYTF. The CDR3 bases are TGTGCCAGCAGTAGGGACAGCCCCTATGGCTACACCTTC.

A single count supports this clone. This chain uses TRBV18 with TRBJ1-6; 12 positions match TRBD1. Unmatched junction bases numbered 6, after V lost 3 bases and J lost 6 bases. Germline assignment: CDR1 KGHSH and CDR2 LQKENI. The CDR3 length is 17 residues. The CDR3, as DNA: TGTGCCAGCTCACCGGGACAGGGGGCGCAGGGTAATTCACCCCTCCACTTT. Translating gives CASSPGQGAQGNSPLHF.

The chain recombines TRBV15 with TRBJ1-3, with 8 nucleotides matching TRBD1. The CDR3 spans 15 residues. J gave up 4 bases and V 2 bases, and 4 bases lay outside the gene matches. Germline V gene lookup returns CDR1 LNHNV and CDR2 YYDKDF (reference sequence). The CDR3 sequence: CATSRPGQGGNTIYF. CDR3 DNA: TGTGCCACCAGCAGACCTGGACAGGGAGGAAACACCATATATTTT.

This rearrangement joins TRBV11-3 to TRBJ2-6; no clear D gene. Trimming took off 5 bases at V and 2 bases at J, with 10 bases between the two ends. There are 15 residues in the CDR3. Germline V lookup: CDR1 SGHNT, CDR2 YENEEA. CDR3 nucleotide sequence: TGTGCCAGCAGCCCGCGTTTTCCTGGGGCCAACGTCCTGACTTTC. Amino acids: CASSPRFPGANVLTF.